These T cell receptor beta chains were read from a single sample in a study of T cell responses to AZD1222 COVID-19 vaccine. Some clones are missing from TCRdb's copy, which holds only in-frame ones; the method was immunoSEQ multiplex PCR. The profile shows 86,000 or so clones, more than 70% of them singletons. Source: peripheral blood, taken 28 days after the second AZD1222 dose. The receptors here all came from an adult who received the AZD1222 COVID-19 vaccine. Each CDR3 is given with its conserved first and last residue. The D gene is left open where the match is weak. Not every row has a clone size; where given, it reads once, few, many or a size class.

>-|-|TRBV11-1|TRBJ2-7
CASSLQGSLSYEQYF
TGTGCCAGCAGCTTACAGGGGTCGCTCTCCTACGAGCAGTACTTC
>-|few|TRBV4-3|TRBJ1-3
CASSQEGLSGNTIYF
TGCGCCAGCAGCCAAGAAGGTCTCTCTGGAAACACCATATATTTT
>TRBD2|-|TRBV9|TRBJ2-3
CASSAAGTSGTDTQYF
TGTGCCAGCAGCGCCGCTGGGACTAGTGGTACAGATACGCAGTATTTT
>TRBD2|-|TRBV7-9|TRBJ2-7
CASSAGLGSTEQYF
TGTGCCAGCAGCGCCGGACTAGGAAGCACCGAGCAGTACTTC
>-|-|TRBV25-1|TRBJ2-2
CASSPGRAGGELFF
TGTGCCAGCAGCCCAGGCAGGGCAGGCGGGGAGCTGTTTTTT
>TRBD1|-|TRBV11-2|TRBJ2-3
CASSFNRGEGDTQYF
TGTGCCAGCAGCTTCAACAGGGGAGAAGGAGATACGCAGTATTTT
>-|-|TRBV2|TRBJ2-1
CASSEASAYNEQFF
TGTGCCAGCAGTGAAGCTAGCGCCTACAATGAGCAGTTCTTC
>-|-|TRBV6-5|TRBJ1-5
CASSPWTAGNQPQHF
TGTGCCAGCAGTCCCTGGACGGCCGGCAATCAGCCCCAGCATTTT
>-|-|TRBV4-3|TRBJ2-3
CASSQGSRGDLTDTQYF
TGCGCCAGCAGCCAAGGGTCTCGCGGGGACCTCACAGATACGCAGTATTTT
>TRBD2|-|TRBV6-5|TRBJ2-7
CASTTTSGGEEQYF
TGTGCCAGCACCACGACTAGCGGGGGTGAGGAGCAGTACTTC
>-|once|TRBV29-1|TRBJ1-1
CSAQAGMNTEAFF
TGCAGCGCCCAAGCGGGAATGAACACTGAAGCTTTCTTT
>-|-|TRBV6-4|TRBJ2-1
CASSEEDSLNEQFF
TGTGCCAGCAGTGAGGAGGATAGCTTAAATGAGCAGTTCTTC
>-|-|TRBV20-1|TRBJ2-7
CSARLPREQYF
TGCAGTGCTAGATTGCCGAGGGAGCAGTACTTC
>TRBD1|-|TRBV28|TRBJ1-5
CASGTGGSNQPQHF
TGTGCCAGTGGGACAGGGGGAAGCAATCAGCCCCAGCATTTT
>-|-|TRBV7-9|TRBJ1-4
CASSPRDIYEKLFF
TGTGCCAGCAGCCCCCGGGACATTTATGAAAAACTGTTTTTT
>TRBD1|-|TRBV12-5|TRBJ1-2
CASGLHTGQILRVDGYTF
TGTGCTAGTGGTCTGCATACGGGACAGATCCTTAGGGTAGATGGCTACACCTTC
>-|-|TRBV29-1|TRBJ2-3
CSVVSGASTDTQYF
TGCAGCGTTGTTAGCGGAGCTAGCACAGATACGCAGTATTTT
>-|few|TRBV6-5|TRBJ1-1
CASSYRYRDTEAFF
TGTGCCAGCAGTTACCGTTACAGGGACACTGAAGCTTTCTTT
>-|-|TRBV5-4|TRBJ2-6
CASSLGLPRGTGANVLTF
TGTGCCAGCAGCTTGGGACTACCTCGGGGTACTGGGGCCAACGTCCTGACTTTC
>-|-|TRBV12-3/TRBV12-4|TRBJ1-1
CASTQWGIEAFF
TGTGCCAGCACTCAATGGGGAATTGAAGCTTTCTTT
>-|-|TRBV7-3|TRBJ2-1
CASSPDGSAGNNEQFF
TGTGCCAGCAGCCCGGACGGGAGCGCGGGGAACAATGAGCAGTTCTTC
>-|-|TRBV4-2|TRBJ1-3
CASNQPGQQSGNTIYF
TGTGCCAGCAACCAACCGGGACAACAGTCTGGAAACACCATATATTTT
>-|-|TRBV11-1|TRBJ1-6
CASSLGRNNSPLHF
TGTGCCAGCAGCTTAGGGCGGAATAATTCACCCCTCCACTTT
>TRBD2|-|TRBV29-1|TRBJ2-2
CSVAGTSGREVNTGELFF
TGCAGCGTTGCCGGGACTAGCGGGAGGGAAGTGAACACCGGGGAGCTGTTTTTT
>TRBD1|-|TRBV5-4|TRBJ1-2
CASTFNRGDYGYTF
TGTGCCAGCACTTTCAACAGGGGCGACTATGGCTACACCTTC
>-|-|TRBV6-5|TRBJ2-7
CASRGSSYEQYF
TGTGCCAGCAGAGGCTCATCCTACGAGCAGTACTTC
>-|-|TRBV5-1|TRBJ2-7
CASSLASLRGSDEQYF
TGCGCCAGCAGCTTGGCCTCACTCAGGGGTTCCGACGAGCAGTACTTC
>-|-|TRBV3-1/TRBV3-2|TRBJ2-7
CASSHYEKEQYF
TGTGCCAGCAGCCACTATGAGAAGGAGCAGTACTTC
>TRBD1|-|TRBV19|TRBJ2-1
CASSIAGTAYNEQFF
TGTGCCAGTAGTATAGCTGGGACAGCCTACAATGAGCAGTTCTTC
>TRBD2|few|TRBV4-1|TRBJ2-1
CASSQGFLAGPSYNEQFF
TGCGCCAGCAGCCAAGGTTTTCTAGCGGGTCCCTCCTACAATGAGCAGTTCTTC
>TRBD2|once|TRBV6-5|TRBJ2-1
CASSPGGANNEQFF
TGTGCCAGCAGCCCGGGGGGGGCGAACAATGAGCAGTTCTTC
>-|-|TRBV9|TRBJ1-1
CASSVKGQNTEAFF
TGTGCCAGCAGCGTAAAAGGACAGAACACTGAAGCTTTCTTT
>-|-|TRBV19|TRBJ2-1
CASSMGQYNEQFF
TGTGCCAGTAGTATGGGCCAATACAATGAGCAGTTCTTC
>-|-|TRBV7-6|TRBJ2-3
CASSLDSRPADTQYF
TGTGCCAGCAGCTTGGACAGTCGACCCGCGGATACGCAGTATTTT
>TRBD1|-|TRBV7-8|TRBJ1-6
CASSRRTGDNSPLHF
TGTGCCAGCAGCCGAAGGACAGGGGATAATTCACCCCTCCACTTT
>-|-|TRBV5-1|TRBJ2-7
CASSLEAGGSYEQYF
TGCGCCAGCAGCTTGGAAGCTGGTGGCTCCTACGAGCAGTACTTC
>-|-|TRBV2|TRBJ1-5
CASRGDTPQHF
TGTGCCAGCAGGGGGGACACTCCCCAGCATTTT
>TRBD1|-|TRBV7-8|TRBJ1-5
CASSWDRDNQPQHF
TGTGCCAGCAGCTGGGACAGGGACAATCAGCCCCAGCATTTT
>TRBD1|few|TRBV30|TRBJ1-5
CAWKGTGGQPQHF
TGTGCCTGGAAAGGGACAGGGGGACAGCCCCAGCATTTT
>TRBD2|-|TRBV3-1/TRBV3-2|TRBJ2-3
CASSQDIPSGSTDTQYF
TGTGCCAGCAGCCAAGATATCCCTAGCGGTAGCACAGATACGCAGTATTTT
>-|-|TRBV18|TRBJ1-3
CASSRAEQNTIYF
TGTGCCAGCTCACGGGCAGAACAAAACACCATATATTTT
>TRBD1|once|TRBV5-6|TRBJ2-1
CASSLRDRAYNEQFF
TGTGCCAGCAGCTTGAGAGACAGGGCGTACAATGAGCAGTTCTTC
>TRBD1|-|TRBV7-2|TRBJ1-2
CASRKGQGGAGYTF
TGTGCCAGCAGAAAAGGACAGGGGGGGGCTGGCTACACCTTC
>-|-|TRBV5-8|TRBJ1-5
CASSAARISNQPQHF
TGTGCCAGCAGCGCCGCCCGGATTAGCAATCAGCCCCAGCATTTT
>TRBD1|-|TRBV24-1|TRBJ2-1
CATSDFGTAQFF
TGTGCCACCAGTGATTTTGGGACAGCGCAGTTCTTC
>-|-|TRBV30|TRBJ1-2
CAWSRVLYGYTF
TGTGCCTGGAGCCGGGTCCTATATGGCTACACCTTC
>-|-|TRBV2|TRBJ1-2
CASSADSNYGYTF
TGTGCCAGCAGTGCTGACAGTAACTATGGCTACACCTTC
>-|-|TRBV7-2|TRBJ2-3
CASSLARGVDTQYF
TGTGCCAGCAGCTTAGCGCGGGGTGTAGATACGCAGTATTTT